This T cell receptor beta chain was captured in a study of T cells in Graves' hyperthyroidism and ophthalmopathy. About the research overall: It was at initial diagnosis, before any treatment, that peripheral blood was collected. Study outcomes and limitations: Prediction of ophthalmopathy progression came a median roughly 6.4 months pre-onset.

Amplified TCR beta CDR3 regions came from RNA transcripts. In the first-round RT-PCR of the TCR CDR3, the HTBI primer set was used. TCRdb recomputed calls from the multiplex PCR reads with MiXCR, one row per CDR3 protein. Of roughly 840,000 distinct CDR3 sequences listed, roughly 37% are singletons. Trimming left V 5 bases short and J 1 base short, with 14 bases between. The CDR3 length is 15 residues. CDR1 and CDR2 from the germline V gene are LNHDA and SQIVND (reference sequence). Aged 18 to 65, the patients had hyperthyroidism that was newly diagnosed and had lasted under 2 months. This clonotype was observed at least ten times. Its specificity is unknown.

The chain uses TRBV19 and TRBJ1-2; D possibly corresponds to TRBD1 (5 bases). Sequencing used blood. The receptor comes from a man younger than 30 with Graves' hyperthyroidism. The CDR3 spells CASSPRGLLNYGYTF. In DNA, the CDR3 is TGTGCCAGTAGTCCAAGGGGCTTACTTAACTATGGCTACACCTTC.